A single count supports the clone carrying this T cell receptor (beta chain). This sample was included in a study of blood T cell repertoires in COVID-19. Whole-study context: Whether acute or convalescent, the COVID-19 samples came from the United States, Italy and Spain. T cells, B-cell-depleted T cells, or PBMCs provided the cDNA or gDNA that served as material.

In the authors' workflow: For nucleated cells, counts were estimated from reference gene primer amplification. Profiled with immunoSEQ multiplex PCR; TCRdb holds only in-frame clones, not every one. V and J calls plus clone size are reproduced from that table; the DNA served to infer D and trimming. This table has about 300,000 clones, about 90% appearing once. Seattle cases were enrolled at active infection and followed longitudinally. The CDR3 totals 14 residues. J gave up 1 base and V 8 bases, and 7 bases lay outside the gene matches. Per the germline V gene, CDR1 is SGHVS and CDR2 is FQNEAQ. V is TRBV7-8 and J is TRBJ2-7, with TRBD1 identical over 8 bases. The TCR originated in a woman in her forties or fifties with COVID-19, enrolled during active disease. Sequencing input: peripheral blood. This CDR3 is CASSTTGASYEQYF. In DNA, the CDR3 is TGTGCCAGCTCCACGACAGGGGCTTCCTACGAGCAGTACTTC.